Below, one T cell receptor beta chain is given with its context. Some clones are missing from TCRdb's copy, which holds only in-frame ones; the method was immunoSEQ multiplex PCR. Here the sample spans about 82,000 clones, roughly 90% being singletons. The data originate from a study of T cell responses to AZD1222 COVID-19 vaccine. V lost 8 bases to trimming and J lost 4 bases, with 20 bases between them. There are 15 residues in the CDR3. Germline V gives CDR1 LNHDA, CDR2 SQIVND (reference sequence). The sequencing here drew on peripheral blood, taken on day 0 of AZD1222 vaccination. The V gene is TRBV19, the J gene TRBJ1-2, with TRBD1 as a possible D gene (5 bases). This receptor was obtained from an adult in good health. Here the CDR3 reads CASDPSGGNVYGYTF. The CDR3 DNA is TGTGCCAGTGACCCATCCGGGGGGAATGTCTATGGCTACACCTTC.